The clone carrying this T cell receptor beta chain was seen more than once but under ten times. One end of the junction is discordant with germline, which a read error may explain. TCRdb re-called the PCR reads with MiXCR, one entry per CDR3 protein. The top ten hold 0.78% of the sample, which has about 630,000 distinct CDR3 sequences, less than 30% seen once. This sample is part of a study of molecular identifiers for immune sequencing clone quantification. Sequenced: naive CD8+ T cells from blood, with Jurkat cell RNA spiked in. The sample's subset: FACS-sorted CD8+CD4-CCR7+CD45RA+ naive T cells. The receptor was derived from a human donor in good health. Some libraries in this study had Jurkat cell RNA spiked in.

The chain's CDR3 is CASSPRLAAPYEQCF. Here the CDR3 DNA reads TGTGCCAGCAGTCCACGACTAGCGGCACCCTACGAGCAGTGCTTC. The genes are TRBV2 and TRBJ2-7; TRBD2 aligns across 9 bases. There are 15 residues in the CDR3. Germline-derived CDR1 and CDR2 are SNHLY and FYNNEI.